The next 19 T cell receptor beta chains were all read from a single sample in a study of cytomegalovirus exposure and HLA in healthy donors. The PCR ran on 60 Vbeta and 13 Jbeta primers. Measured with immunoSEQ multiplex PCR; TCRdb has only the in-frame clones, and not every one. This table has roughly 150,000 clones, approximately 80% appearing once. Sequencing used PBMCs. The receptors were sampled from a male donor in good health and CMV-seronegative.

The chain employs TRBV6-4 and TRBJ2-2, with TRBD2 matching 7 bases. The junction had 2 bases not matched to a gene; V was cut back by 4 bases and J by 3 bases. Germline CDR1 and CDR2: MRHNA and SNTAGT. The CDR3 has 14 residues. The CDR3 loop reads CASSGLADTGELFF. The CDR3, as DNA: TGTGCCAGCAGTGGACTAGCAGACACCGGGGAGCTGTTTTTT.

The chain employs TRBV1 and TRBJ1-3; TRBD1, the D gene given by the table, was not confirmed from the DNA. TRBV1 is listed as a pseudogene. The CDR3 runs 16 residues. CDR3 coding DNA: TGCACCAGCAGCCAAGTCAGGGAAGACTCGGGAAACACCATATATTTT. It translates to CTSSQVREDSGNTIYF.

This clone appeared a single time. DNA of the CDR3: TGTGCCAGCGGGAGCGGCGGAGTCTACGAGCAGTACTTC. It is translated as CASGSGGVYEQYF. V is TRBV28 and J is TRBJ2-7; a possible D gene is TRBD2 (5 bases). Germline lookup yields CDR1 MDHEN and CDR2 SYDVKM. The V end lost 8 bases, the J end lost 3 bases, and 14 bases lay between the germline ends. The CDR3 is 13 amino acids.

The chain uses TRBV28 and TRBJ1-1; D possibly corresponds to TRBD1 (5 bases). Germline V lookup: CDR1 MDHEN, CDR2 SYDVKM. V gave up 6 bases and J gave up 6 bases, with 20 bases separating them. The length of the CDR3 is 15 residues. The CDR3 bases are TGTGCCAGCAGCTCATTTACCGGACAATACGCTGAAGCTTTCTTT. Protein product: CASSSFTGQYAEAFF.

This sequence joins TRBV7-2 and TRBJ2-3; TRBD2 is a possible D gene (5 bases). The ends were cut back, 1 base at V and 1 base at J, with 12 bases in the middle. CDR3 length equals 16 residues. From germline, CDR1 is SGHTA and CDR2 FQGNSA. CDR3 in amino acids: CASSLVGGSGTDTQYF. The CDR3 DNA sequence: TGTGCCAGCAGCTTAGTGGGTGGGAGTGGCACAGATACGCAGTATTTT.

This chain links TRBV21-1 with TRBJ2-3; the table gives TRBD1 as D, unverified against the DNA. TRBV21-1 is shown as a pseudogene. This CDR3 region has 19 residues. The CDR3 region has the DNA TGTGCCAGCAGCAAAATCTCTCGAGACACCTCGTCTTGCGCAGATACGCAGTATTTT. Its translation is CASSKISRDTSSCADTQYF.

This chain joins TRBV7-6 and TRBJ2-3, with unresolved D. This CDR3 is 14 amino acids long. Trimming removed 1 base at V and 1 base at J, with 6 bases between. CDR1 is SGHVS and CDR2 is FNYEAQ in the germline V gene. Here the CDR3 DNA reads TGTGCCAGCAGCTTAGACCCAGGCACAGATACGCAGTATTTT. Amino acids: CASSLDPGTDTQYF.

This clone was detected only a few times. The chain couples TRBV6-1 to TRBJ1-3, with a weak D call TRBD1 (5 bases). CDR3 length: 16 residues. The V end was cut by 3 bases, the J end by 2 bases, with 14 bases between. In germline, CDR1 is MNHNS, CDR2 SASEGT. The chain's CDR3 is CASSDWGDFPGNTIYF. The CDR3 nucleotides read TGTGCCAGCAGTGATTGGGGGGACTTTCCTGGAAACACCATATATTTT.

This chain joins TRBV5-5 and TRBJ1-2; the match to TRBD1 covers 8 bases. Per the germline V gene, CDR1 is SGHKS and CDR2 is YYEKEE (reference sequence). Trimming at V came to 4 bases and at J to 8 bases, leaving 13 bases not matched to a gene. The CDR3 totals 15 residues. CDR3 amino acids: CASSLEDRVEGGYTF. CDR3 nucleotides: TGTGCCAGCAGCCTCGAGGACAGGGTGGAAGGGGGCTACACCTTC.

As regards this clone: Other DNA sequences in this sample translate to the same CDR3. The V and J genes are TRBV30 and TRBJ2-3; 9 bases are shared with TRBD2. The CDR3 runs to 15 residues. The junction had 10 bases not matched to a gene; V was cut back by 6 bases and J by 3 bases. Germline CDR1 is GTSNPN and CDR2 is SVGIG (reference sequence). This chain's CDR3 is CACLRGGAPTDTQYF. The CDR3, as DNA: TGTGCCTGTTTGCGGGGGGGCGCCCCAACAGATACGCAGTATTTT.

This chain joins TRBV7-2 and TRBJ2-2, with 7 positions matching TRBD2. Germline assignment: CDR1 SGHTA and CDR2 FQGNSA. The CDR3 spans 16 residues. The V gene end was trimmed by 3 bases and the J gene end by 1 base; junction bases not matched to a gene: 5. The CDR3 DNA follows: TGTGCCAGCAGCTTGAGCGGGACCAGGAACACCGGGGAGCTGTTTTTT. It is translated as CASSLSGTRNTGELFF.

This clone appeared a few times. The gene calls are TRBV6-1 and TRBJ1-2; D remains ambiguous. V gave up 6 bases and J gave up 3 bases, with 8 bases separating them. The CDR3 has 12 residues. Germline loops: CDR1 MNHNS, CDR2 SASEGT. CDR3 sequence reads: CASRGVDYGYTF. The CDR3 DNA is TGTGCCAGCAGGGGCGTAGACTATGGCTACACCTTC.

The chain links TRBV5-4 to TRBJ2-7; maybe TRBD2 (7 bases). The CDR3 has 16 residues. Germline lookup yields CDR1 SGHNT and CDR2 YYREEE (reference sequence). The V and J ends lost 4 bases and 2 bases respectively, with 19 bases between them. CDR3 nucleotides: TGTGCCAGCAGCCCGGGGGGTGCGGCAGGGGCCTACGAGCAGTACTTC. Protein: CASSPGGAAGAYEQYF.

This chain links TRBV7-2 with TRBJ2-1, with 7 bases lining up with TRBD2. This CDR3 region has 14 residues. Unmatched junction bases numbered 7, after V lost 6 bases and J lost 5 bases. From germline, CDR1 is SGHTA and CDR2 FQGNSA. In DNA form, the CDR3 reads TGTGCCAGCAGAATGCGGGGGACCGACAATGAGCAGTTCTTC. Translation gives CASRMRGTDNEQFF.

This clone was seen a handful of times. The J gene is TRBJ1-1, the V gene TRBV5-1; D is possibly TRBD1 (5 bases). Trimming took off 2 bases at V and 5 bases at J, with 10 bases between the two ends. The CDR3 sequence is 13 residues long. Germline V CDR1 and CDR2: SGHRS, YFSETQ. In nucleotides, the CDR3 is TGCGCCAGCAGCTTAACGGGGGTAACTGAAGCTTTCTTT. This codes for CASSLTGVTEAFF.

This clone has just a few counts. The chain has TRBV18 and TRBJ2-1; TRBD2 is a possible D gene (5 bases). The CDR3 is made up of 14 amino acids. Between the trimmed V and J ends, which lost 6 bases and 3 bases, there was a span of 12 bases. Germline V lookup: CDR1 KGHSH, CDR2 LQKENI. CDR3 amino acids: CASSQPGFYNEQFF. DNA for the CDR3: TGTGCCAGCTCCCAACCGGGATTCTACAATGAGCAGTTCTTC.

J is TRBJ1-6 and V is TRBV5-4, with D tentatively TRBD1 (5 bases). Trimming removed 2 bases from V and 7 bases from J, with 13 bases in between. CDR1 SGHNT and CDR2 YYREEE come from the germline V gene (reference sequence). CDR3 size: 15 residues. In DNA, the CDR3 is TGTGCCAGCAGCTTCGGGGGGGTTAACAATTCACCCCTCCACTTT. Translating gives CASSFGGVNNSPLHF.

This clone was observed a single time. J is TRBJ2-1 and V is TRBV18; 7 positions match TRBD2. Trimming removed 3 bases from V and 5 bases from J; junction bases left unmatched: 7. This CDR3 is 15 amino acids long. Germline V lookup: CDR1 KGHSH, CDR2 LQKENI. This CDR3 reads CASSPVSGTNNEQFF. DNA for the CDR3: TGTGCCAGCTCACCGGTGAGCGGGACTAACAATGAGCAGTTCTTC.

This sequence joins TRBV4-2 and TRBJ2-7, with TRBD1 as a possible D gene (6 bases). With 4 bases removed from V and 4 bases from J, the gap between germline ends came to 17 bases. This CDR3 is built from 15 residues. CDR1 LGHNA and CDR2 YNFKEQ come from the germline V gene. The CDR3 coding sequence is TGTGCCAGCAGCCGGGCCTCAGGGGCTGAATACGAGCAGTACTTC. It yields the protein CASSRASGAEYEQYF.